Included here is one T cell receptor beta chain sequence, with context. Its antigen is undetermined. Method: immunoSEQ multiplex PCR; TCRdb's copy keeps in-frame clones and lacks some. Of roughly 80,000 clones listed, roughly 88% are singletons. The sample originates from a study of T cell responses to AZD1222 COVID-19 vaccine. Findings and caveats of the study: A mostly white British donor set with more females was recruited, and clonal diversity was possibly underestimated. Spike was spanned by vaccine-associated CD4 TCRs, with dominance at 160-218 and 743-854. Repertoire collection took place solely once the T cell response had peaked.

Trimming at V came to 3 bases and at J to 1 base, leaving 3 bases not matched to a gene. Per the germline V gene, CDR1 is MNHEY and CDR2 is SMNVEV (reference sequence). This CDR3 is built from 14 residues. The rearrangement uses TRBV27 and TRBJ2-7; 7 positions match TRBD2. Specimen: peripheral blood, collected on day 0 of MenACWY control vaccination. The clonotype was recovered from an adult in good health. The CDR3 nucleotides read TGTGCCAGCAGTTTTAGCGGGCTTTCCTACGAGCAGTACTTC. Protein product: CASSFSGLSYEQYF.